This T cell receptor (beta chain) came from a study of T cells after yellow fever vaccination. About the study: Fractions low in cell number were prepared with SMART-Seq v4 Ultra Low Input.

Comment on this clonotype: Its antigen remains unknown.

TCRdb processed the 5' RACE reads anew with MiXCR; each CDR3 protein has one entry. The sample gives just over 300,000 distinct CDR3 sequences, more than 3% of which show up once; about 20% is in the top ten. Findings and caveats of the study: Bulk-population clonotypes that are abundant could appear as contaminants in FACS-sorted repertoires. A minor fraction of clonotypes spanned both CD4 and CD8 compartments.

This receptor was obtained from a man younger than 30 who received the YFV17D yellow fever vaccine. This specimen was PBMCs, taken on the day of the yellow fever booster vaccination.

Written as DNA, the CDR3 is TGTGCCAGCAGGGTTGGACGGCCCGGGGGCTACACCTTC. It is translated as CASRVGRPGGYTF. The chain uses TRBV12-3 or TRBV12-4 and TRBJ1-2; D is ambiguous. Trimming removed 6 bases from V and 8 bases from J, with 16 bases in between. CDR3 length equals 13 residues.